This TCR beta chain derives from a study of neurological immune-mediated disorders. Overall study findings and caveats: No CDR3 amino acid sequences recurred among expanded clones across subjects, suggesting private repertoires in all groups.

A word on this clonotype: What it binds is unknown.

As for time point: longitudinal time-point 1 (baseline). The unsorted libraries were produced from 2 million PBMCs held at -80 C. The authors produced cDNA by 5'RACE using 10-nucleotide random UMIs. Sequencing runs each yielded over 200 million TCR-beta sequences from 15-18 subjects. One entry per CDR3 protein, called by TCRdb with MiXCR from the 5' RACE reads. Here the sample spans 71,000 or so distinct CDR3 sequences, around 15% being singletons. V shed 8 bases, J shed 8 bases, and the junction held 9 bases outside the gene matches. The germline V gene encodes CDR1 ENHRY and CDR2 SYGVKD. CDR3 length: 14 amino acids.

The V call is TRBV10-3, the J call TRBJ2-1; 10 bases fit TRBD1. The source is a female donor with HTLV-1-associated myelopathy (HAM/TSP). Sequencing input: PBMCs. The CDR3 sequence is CAIGEGQGMDEQFF. As DNA, the CDR3 is TGTGCCATCGGGGAGGGACAGGGGATGGATGAGCAGTTCTTC.